This T cell receptor beta chain was captured in a study of T-cell memory formation after mild COVID-19. One entry per CDR3 protein results from TCRdb running MiXCR on the 5' RACE reads. The sample yields a few hundred thousand distinct CDR3 sequences, around 30% seen once. This CDR3 spans 13 amino acids. With 2 bases removed from V and 3 bases from J, the gap between germline ends came to 5 bases. The clonotype originates from an adult woman who had mild COVID-19 (a few samples of this study predate the infection). Cell type and time point are not known. The rearrangement links TRBV12-3 or TRBV12-4 to TRBJ2-1; D is undetermined. Material: PBMCs or a T cell subset sorted from them (not recorded which). Here the CDR3 reads CASSLWDYNEQFF. The CDR3 DNA reads TGTGCCAGCAGTTTATGGGACTACAATGAGCAGTTCTTC.